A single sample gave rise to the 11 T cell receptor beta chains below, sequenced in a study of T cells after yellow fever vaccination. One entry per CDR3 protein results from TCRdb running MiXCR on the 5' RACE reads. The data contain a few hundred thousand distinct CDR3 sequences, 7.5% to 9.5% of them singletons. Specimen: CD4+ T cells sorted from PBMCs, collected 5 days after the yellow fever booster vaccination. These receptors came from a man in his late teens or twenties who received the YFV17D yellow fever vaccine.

The CDR3 DNA follows: TGCAGCGTTAACAGGGGTCAAGAGACCCAGTACTTC. Its protein is CSVNRGQETQYF. The chain is built from TRBV29-1 and TRBJ2-5, with TRBD1 matching 7 bases. The CDR3 has 12 amino acids. From germline, CDR1 is SQVTM and CDR2 ANQGSEA. Unmatched junction bases numbered 2, after V lost 5 bases and J lost 2 bases.

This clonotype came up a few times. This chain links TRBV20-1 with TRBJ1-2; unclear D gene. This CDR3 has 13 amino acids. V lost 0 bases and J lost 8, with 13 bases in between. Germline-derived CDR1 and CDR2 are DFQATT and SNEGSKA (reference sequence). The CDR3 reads CSAREPSVDGYTF. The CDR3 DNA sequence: TGCAGTGCTAGAGAACCCTCAGTGGACGGCTACACCTTC.

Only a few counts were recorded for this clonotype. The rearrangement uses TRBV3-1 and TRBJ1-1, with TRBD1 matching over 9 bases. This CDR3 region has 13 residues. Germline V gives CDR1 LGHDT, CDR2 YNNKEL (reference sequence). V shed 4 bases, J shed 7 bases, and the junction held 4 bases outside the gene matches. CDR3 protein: CASSLLDRGEAFF. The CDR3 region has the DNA TGTGCCAGCAGCCTATTGGACAGGGGTGAAGCTTTCTTT. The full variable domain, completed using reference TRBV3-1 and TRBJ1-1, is DTAVSQTPKYLVTQMGNDKSIKCEQNLGHDTMYWYKQDSKKFLKIMFSYNNKELIINETVPNRFSPKSPDKAHLNLHINSLELGDSAVYFCASSLLDRGEAFFGQGTRLTVV.

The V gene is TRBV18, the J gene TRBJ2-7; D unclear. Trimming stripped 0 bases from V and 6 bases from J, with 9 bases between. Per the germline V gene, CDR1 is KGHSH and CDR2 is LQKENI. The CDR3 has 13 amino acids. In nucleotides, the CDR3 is TGTGCCAGCTCACCACCGGGAAGCTCCGAGCAGTACTTC. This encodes CASSPPGSSEQYF.

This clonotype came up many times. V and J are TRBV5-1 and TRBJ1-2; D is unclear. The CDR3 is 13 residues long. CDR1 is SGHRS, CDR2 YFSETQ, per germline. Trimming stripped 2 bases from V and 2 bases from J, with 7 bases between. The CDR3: CASSFGSNYGYTF. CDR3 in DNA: TGCGCCAGCAGCTTCGGGAGCAACTATGGCTACACCTTC.

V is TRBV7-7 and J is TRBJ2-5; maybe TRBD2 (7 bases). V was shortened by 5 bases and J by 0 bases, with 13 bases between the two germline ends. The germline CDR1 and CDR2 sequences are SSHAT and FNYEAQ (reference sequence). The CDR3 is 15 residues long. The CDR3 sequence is CASSKGGVDQETQYF. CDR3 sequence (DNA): TGTGCCAGCAGCAAGGGGGGGGTTGACCAAGAGACCCAGTACTTC.

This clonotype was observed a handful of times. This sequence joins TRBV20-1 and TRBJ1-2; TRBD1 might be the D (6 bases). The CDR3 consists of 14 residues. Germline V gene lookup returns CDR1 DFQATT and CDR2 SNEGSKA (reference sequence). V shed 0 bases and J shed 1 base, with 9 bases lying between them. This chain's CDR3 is CSARDVRGNYGYTF. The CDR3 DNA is TGCAGTGCTAGAGATGTCAGGGGTAACTATGGCTACACCTTC.

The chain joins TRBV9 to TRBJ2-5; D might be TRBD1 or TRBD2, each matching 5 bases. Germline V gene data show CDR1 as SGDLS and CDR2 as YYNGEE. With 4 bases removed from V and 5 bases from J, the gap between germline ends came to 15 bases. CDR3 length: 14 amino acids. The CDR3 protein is CASSPGPGSETQYF. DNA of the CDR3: TGTGCCAGCAGCCCGGGGCCCGGCTCGGAGACCCAGTACTTC.

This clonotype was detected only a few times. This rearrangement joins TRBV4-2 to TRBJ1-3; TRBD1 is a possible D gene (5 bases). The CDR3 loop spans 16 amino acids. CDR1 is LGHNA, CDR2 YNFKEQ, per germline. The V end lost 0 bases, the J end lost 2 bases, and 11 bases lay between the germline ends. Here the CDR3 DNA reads TGTGCCAGCAGCCAAGATCACCAGGGTCCTGGAAACACCATATATTTT. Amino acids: CASSQDHQGPGNTIYF.

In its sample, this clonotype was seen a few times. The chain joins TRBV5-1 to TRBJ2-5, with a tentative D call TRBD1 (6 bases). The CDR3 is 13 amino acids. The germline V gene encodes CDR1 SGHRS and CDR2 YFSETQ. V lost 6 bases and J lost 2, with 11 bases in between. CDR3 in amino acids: CASNKDSQETQYF. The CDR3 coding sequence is TGCGCCAGCAACAAGGACAGTCAAGAGACCCAGTACTTC.

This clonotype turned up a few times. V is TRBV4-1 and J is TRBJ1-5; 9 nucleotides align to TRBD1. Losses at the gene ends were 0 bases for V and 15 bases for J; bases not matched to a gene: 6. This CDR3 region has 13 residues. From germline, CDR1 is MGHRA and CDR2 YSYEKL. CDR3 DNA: TGCGCCAGCAGCCAAGATTCCAGGACAGGGGTGCATTTT. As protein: CASSQDSRTGVHF.